This T cell receptor beta chain was profiled in a study of shared T cell receptors in the human thymus. Per germline, CDR1 PRHDT and CDR2 FYEKMQ (reference sequence). The CDR3 runs 15 residues. Trimming removed 0 bases from V and 2 bases from J, with 10 bases in between. Libraries were prepared by immunoSEQ multiplex PCR; TCRdb keeps only in-frame clonotypes and omits some of them. The sample includes over 450,000 clones, around 82% of them seen just once. This clone was counted a single time. The same data also contributed to another study, on human thymus T cells.

This receptor was obtained from a boy in the first two years of life with a congenital heart defect. Sequenced material: thymocytes. This chain connects TRBV13 to TRBJ1-2; possible D gene TRBD1, 5 bases. The CDR3 here is CASSLGPQENYGYTF. Here the CDR3 DNA reads TGTGCCAGCAGCTTAGGTCCACAGGAAAACTATGGCTACACCTTC. The complete variable domain, with remaining parts taken from reference TRBV13 and TRBJ1-2, reads AAGVIQSPRHLIKEKRETATLKCYPIPRHDTVYWYQQGPGQDPQFLISFYEKMQSDKGSIPDRFSAQQFSDYHSELNMSSLELGDSALYFCASSLGPQENYGYTFGSGTRLTVV.